What follows is one T cell receptor (beta chain) and its context. An end of the junction does not agree with germline; a read error may underlie this. Germline CDR1 reads MGHRA; CDR2 reads YSYEKL. The CDR3 spans 14 residues. Treatment: randomized to nivolumab then ipilimumab (arm A) or the reverse (arm B). From thawed PBMCs, live CD3+CD8+ cells negative for CD19 and CD56 were sorted. This entry comes from a study of sequential checkpoint blockade in melanoma. The protocol was immunoSEQ multiplex PCR, while the TCRdb copy is restricted to in-frame clones and leaves out a portion. The sample shows 15,000 to 20,000 clones, around 66% of them seen only once.

Sequenced here: CD8+ T cells sorted from blood (inferred from file names), sampled from a patient given nivolumab and ipilimumab in sequence. J is TRBJ2-7 and V is TRBV4-1, with D possibly TRBD1 on 5 matching bases. The clonotype was recovered from a human donor with melanoma. The CDR3: CASSLKGMGYEQYF. For the CDR3, the DNA is TGTGCCAGCAGCTTGAAGGGGATGGGGTACGAGCAGTACTTC.